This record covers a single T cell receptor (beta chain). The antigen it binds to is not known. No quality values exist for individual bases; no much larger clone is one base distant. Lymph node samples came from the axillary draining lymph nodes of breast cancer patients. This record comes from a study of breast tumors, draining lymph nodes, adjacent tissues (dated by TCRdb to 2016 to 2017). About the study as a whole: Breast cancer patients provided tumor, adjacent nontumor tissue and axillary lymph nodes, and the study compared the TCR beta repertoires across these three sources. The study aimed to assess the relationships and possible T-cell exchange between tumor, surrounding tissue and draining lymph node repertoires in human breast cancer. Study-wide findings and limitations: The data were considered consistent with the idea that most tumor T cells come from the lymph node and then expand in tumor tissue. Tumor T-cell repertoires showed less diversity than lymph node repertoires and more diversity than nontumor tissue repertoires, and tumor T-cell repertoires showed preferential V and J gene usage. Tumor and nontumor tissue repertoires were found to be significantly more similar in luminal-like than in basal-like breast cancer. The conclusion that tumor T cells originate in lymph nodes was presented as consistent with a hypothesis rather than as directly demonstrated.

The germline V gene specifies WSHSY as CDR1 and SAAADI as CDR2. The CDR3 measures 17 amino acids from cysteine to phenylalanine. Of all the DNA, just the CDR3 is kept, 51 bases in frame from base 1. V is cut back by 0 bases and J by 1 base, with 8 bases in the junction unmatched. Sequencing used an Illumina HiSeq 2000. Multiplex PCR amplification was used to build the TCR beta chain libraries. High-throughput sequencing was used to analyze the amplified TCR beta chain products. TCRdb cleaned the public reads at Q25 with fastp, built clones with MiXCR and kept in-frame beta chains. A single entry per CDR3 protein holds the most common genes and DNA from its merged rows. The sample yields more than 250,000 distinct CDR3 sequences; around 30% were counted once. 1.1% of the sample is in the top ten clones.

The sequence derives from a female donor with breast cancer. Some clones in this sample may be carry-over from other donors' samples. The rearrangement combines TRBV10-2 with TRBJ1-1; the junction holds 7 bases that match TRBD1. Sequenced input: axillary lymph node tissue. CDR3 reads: CASSESLTGLGNTEAFF. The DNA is TGCGCCAGCAGTGAGTCCCTGACAGGGCTCGGGAACACTGAAGCTTTCTTT.